The 28 T cell receptor beta chains below were found in one sample sequenced in a study of T cells in localized non-small cell lung cancer. Profiled with immunoSEQ multiplex PCR; TCRdb holds only in-frame clones, not every one. This table has some 4,300 clones, about 33% appearing once. The sequencing here drew on lung tumor tissue, taken before any cancer treatment. Receptor source: a woman aged 35-75 years with stage II squamous cell lung carcinoma.

This rearrangement joins TRBV29-1 to TRBJ1-1, with D perhaps TRBD1 (5 bases). Trimming took 4 bases from V and 3 from J, leaving 12 bases between them. The CDR3 runs to 13 residues. Germline V lookup: CDR1 SQVTM, CDR2 ANQGSEA. The CDR3 loop reads CSVGTNRDTEAFF. The CDR3, as DNA: TGCAGCGTTGGGACAAATCGGGACACTGAAGCTTTCTTT.

This chain connects TRBV28 to TRBJ2-7, with no clear D. V was pared by 3 bases and J by 6 bases, with 9 bases between. This CDR3 has 12 residues. Germline lookup yields CDR1 MDHEN and CDR2 SYDVKM. In DNA, the CDR3 is TGTGCCAGCAGTTTGAGGCGGCGCGAGCAGTACTTC. Amino acid sequence: CASSLRRREQYF.

The chain carries TRBV6-7 and TRBJ2-7; tentatively, D is TRBD1 or TRBD2 (6 bases each). Being an ORF, TRBV6-7 has a function that is uncertain. This CDR3 contains 21 residues. Trimming pared 5 bases from V and 2 bases from J, leaving 34 bases between. CDR3 sequence: CASSGNGLYPNSGAATYEQYF. In DNA, the CDR3 is TGTGCCAGCAGTGGGAACGGACTATACCCAAATTCGGGGGCGGCTACCTACGAGCAGTACTTC.

The chain links TRBV6-8 to TRBJ1-1; 8 bases fit TRBD1. The CDR3 has 14 residues. Germline lookup yields CDR1 MNHGY and CDR2 SAAAGT. V shed 7 bases and J 2 bases; nucleotides not matched to a gene: 6. CDR3 bases: TGTGCCAGCACCGTGACAGGGGCCAACACTGAAGCTTTCTTT. It is translated as CASTVTGANTEAFF.

By frequency in the sample, this clone is medium-sized. CDR3 residues: CASTYRGNTEAFF. The CDR3 DNA sequence: TGTGCCAGTACGTACAGGGGGAACACTGAAGCTTTCTTT. V usage is TRBV19 and J usage is TRBJ1-1; 7 nucleotides agree with TRBD1. The CDR3 is 13 amino acids. Trimming took 7 bases from V and 1 from J; bases not matched to a gene: 3. Germline values: CDR1 LNHDA, CDR2 SQIVND (reference sequence).

The chain has TRBV30 and TRBJ1-1; tentative D call: TRBD1 (6 bases). The CDR3 loop spans 12 amino acids. Trimming stripped 5 bases from V and 0 bases from J, with 7 bases between. Germline CDR1 and CDR2: GTSNPN and SVGIG (reference sequence). In DNA, the CDR3 is TGTGCCTGGGGACAGCTGAACACTGAAGCTTTCTTT. Translating gives CAWGQLNTEAFF.

The chain combines TRBV28 with TRBJ2-7, with 11 bases that match TRBD2. J lost 7 bases, V lost 2 bases, and 7 bases had no gene match. Germline V gene sequence: CDR1 MDHEN, CDR2 SYDVKM. This CDR3 is 15 amino acids long. This CDR3 is CASSLRVAGGREQYF. Written as DNA, the CDR3 is TGTGCCAGCAGTTTAAGGGTAGCGGGAGGGCGAGAGCAGTACTTC.

This chain connects TRBV5-1 to TRBJ1-1; D remains unclear. In germline, CDR1 is SGHRS, CDR2 YFSETQ. The CDR3 totals 14 residues. Between the trimmed V and J ends, which lost 4 bases and 0 bases, there was a span of 10 bases. The CDR3 sequence is CASSQLGLNTEAFF. The DNA for the CDR3 is TGCGCCAGCAGCCAGCTCGGACTGAACACTGAAGCTTTCTTT.

This clone was seen only a few times. This chain uses TRBV15 with TRBJ2-1; possibly TRBD2 for D (7 bases). Per germline, CDR1 LNHNV and CDR2 YYDKDF (reference sequence). This CDR3 contains 17 residues. V was trimmed by 1 base and J by 2 bases, leaving 15 bases between them. CDR3 region: CATSRGGGPFTYNEQFF. CDR3 DNA: TGTGCCACCAGCAGAGGGGGGGGGCCTTTTACCTACAATGAGCAGTTCTTC.

The chain joins TRBV19 to TRBJ1-5; D might be TRBD1 (5 bases). The V and J ends lost 3 bases and 4 bases respectively, with 19 bases between them. Germline V CDR1 and CDR2: LNHDA, SQIVND (reference sequence). The CDR3 loop spans 17 amino acids. Here the CDR3 reads CASSMTVRQGGNQPQHF. In DNA form, the CDR3 reads TGTGCCAGTAGTATGACGGTGAGGCAGGGCGGGAATCAGCCCCAGCATTTT.

This clone was observed a few times. The rearrangement links TRBV11-1 to TRBJ2-3; 14 nucleotides agree with TRBD2. After removal of 3 bases from V and 5 bases from J, the junction contained 1 base not matched to a gene. This CDR3 spans 15 amino acids. Germline CDR1 and CDR2: SGHAT and FQDESV (reference sequence). CDR3 sequence: CASSLGLAGVDTQYF. Written as DNA, the CDR3 is TGTGCCAGCAGCTTGGGACTAGCGGGAGTAGATACGCAGTATTTT. The full variable domain, in which reference TRBV11-1 and TRBJ2-3 provide the parts outside the CDR3, is EAEVAQSPRYKITEKSQAVAFWCDPISGHATLYWYRQILGQGPELLVQFQDESVVDDSQLPKDRFSAERLKGVDSTLKIQPAELGDSAMYLCASSLGLAGVDTQYFGPGTRLTVL.

This clone was counted a few times. The CDR3 sequence is CASSLGTTEAFF. The CDR3, as DNA: TGTGCCAGCAGCTTAGGGACCACTGAAGCTTTCTTT. The chain joins TRBV9 to TRBJ1-1, with D maybe TRBD1 (5 bases). Germline V gene data show CDR1 as SGDLS and CDR2 as YYNGEE. CDR3 size: 12 residues. V lost 4 bases to trimming and J lost 4 bases, with 8 bases between them.

J is TRBJ1-2 and V is TRBV29-1; the D is unclear. CDR1 and CDR2 from the germline V gene are SQVTM and ANQGSEA. V was trimmed by 4 bases and J by 2 bases, leaving 11 bases between them. The CDR3 covers 13 residues. The CDR3 loop is CSVGSGGNYGYTF. CDR3 DNA: TGCAGCGTTGGTTCAGGAGGCAACTATGGCTACACCTTC.

This clone was observed a few times. A read error may produce the germline difference seen at one junction end. The V and J genes are TRBV6-8 and TRBJ2-7; D uncertain. This CDR3 region has 14 residues. Germline values: CDR1 MNHGY, CDR2 SAAAGT. CDR3 in amino acids: CAISSRRGSYEQYF. The CDR3 DNA reads TGTGCCATCAGTTCCCGGCGAGGTTCCTACGAGCAGTACTTC.

The J gene is TRBJ1-1, the V gene TRBV6-8, with 12 bases matching TRBD1. The CDR3 spans 16 residues. J gave up 2 bases and V 9 bases, and 10 bases lay outside the gene matches. The germline V gene has CDR1 MNHGY and CDR2 SAAAGT. CDR3: CASLSRDRGPNTEAFF. CDR3 in DNA: TGTGCCAGTCTCTCCCGGGACAGGGGGCCAAACACTGAAGCTTTCTTT.

The CDR3 sequence is CAGTTNEKLFF. The CDR3 coding sequence is TGTGCCGGAACGACTAATGAAAAACTGTTTTTT. The rearrangement links TRBV30 to TRBJ1-4; D ambiguous. CDR1 and CDR2 from the germline V gene are GTSNPN and SVGIG (reference sequence). This CDR3 region has 11 residues. Between the trimmed V and J ends, which lost 8 bases and 2 bases, there was a span of 6 bases.

The chain links TRBV8-2 to TRBJ1-1. TRBV8-2 is recorded as a pseudogene. This CDR3 comprises 14 residues. The CDR3 nucleotides are TGTGCCAGCAAAGGGCGGGGGCAAAATACTGAAGCTTTCTTT. Residues: CASKGRGQNTEAFF.

The V call is TRBV5-1, the J call TRBJ1-1; unclear D gene. Trimming pared 0 bases from V and 4 bases from J, leaving 10 bases between. CDR1 is SGHRS and CDR2 is YFSETQ in the germline V gene. The CDR3 has 14 residues. The CDR3 DNA follows: TGCGCCAGCAGCTTGGGGGCCGCGGGCACTGAAGCTTTCTTT. Encoded protein: CASSLGAAGTEAFF. Full variable domain (missing parts from reference TRBV5-1 and TRBJ1-1): KAGVTQTPRYLIKTRGQQVTLSCSPISGHRSVSWYQQTPGQGLQFLFEYFSETQRNKGNFPGRFSGRQFSNSRSEMNVSTLELGDSALYLCASSLGAAGTEAFFGQGTRLTVV.

The chain employs TRBV6-1 and TRBJ1-1; D not resolved. Germline V gives CDR1 MNHNS, CDR2 SASEGT. This CDR3 spans 14 amino acids. V shed 0 bases and J shed 4 bases, with 9 bases lying between them. The CDR3 DNA is TGTGCCAGCAGTGAAGCCAGGCGGTTCACTGAAGCTTTCTTT. Its protein is CASSEARRFTEAFF.

J is TRBJ2-1 and V is TRBV30; TRBD2 aligns across 14 bases. With V trimmed by 3 bases and J by 6 bases, 16 bases remained unmatched. In germline, CDR1 is GTSNPN, CDR2 SVGIG (reference sequence). The CDR3 contains 19 residues. DNA for the CDR3: TGTGCCTGGAGGCATCAGGGACTAGCGGGAGCCACGGGTATCAATGAGCAGTTCTTC. Its translation is CAWRHQGLAGATGINEQFF.

This clone counts as medium-sized. The chain employs TRBV6-8 and TRBJ2-1; D may be TRBD1 (6 bases). This CDR3 spans 13 amino acids. The V gene's germline CDR1 is MNHGY and CDR2 SAAAGT. Trimming pared 7 bases from V and 4 bases from J, leaving 11 bases between. The CDR3, as DNA: TGTGCCAGCACCCGAGGGGGATACAATGAGCAGTTCTTC. It translates to CASTRGGYNEQFF.

The CDR3 reads CASSADSWNEQFF. The CDR3 DNA reads as TGTGCCAGCAGCGCAGATAGTTGGAATGAGCAGTTCTTC. The chain links TRBV6-8 to TRBJ2-1; no definite D call. This CDR3 contains 13 residues. Trimming removed 6 bases at V and 7 bases at J, with 13 bases between. Germline loops: CDR1 MNHGY, CDR2 SAAAGT.

A few counts support this clone. The V call is TRBV9, the J call TRBJ2-7; 7 bases map to TRBD1. Trimming cost V 3 bases and J 7 bases; bases outside gene matches: 16. Looked up from germline, CDR1 is SGDLS and CDR2 is YYNGEE. CDR3 length: 16 amino acids. The chain's CDR3 is CASSGKTGVRIGEQYF. CDR3 coding DNA: TGTGCCAGCAGCGGGAAAACAGGGGTACGGATCGGGGAGCAGTACTTC.

The sample holds a few counts of this clone. This sequence joins TRBV28 and TRBJ2-7, with D tentatively TRBD1 (6 bases). The germline gives CDR1 MDHEN, CDR2 SYDVKM. CDR3 size: 15 residues. The V gene lost 2 bases and the J gene lost 3 bases, with 14 bases spanning the gap. This chain's CDR3 is CASSLGQQFFYEQYF. In nucleotides, the CDR3 is TGTGCCAGCAGTTTAGGACAGCAGTTCTTCTACGAGCAGTACTTC.

This chain connects TRBV29-1 to TRBJ2-3; 7 bases map to TRBD2. The CDR3 sequence is 13 residues long. The V gene's germline CDR1 is SQVTM and CDR2 ANQGSEA. V gave up 5 bases and J gave up 2 bases; unmatched junction bases: 4. CDR3 DNA: TGCAGCGTTTCCGGACTAGACACAGATACGCAGTATTTT. Its translation is CSVSGLDTDTQYF.

This chain joins TRBV2 and TRBJ2-3, with D unclear. This CDR3 has 12 residues. Germline CDR1 reads SNHLY; CDR2 reads FYNNEI. Trimming took off 5 bases at V and 0 bases at J, with 3 bases between the two ends. The CDR3 reads CASSPSTDTQYF. Written as DNA, the CDR3 is TGTGCCAGCAGTCCTAGCACAGATACGCAGTATTTT.

The chain is built from TRBV30 and TRBJ2-1, with D unresolved. V lost 4 bases and J 6 bases, leaving 16 bases between the germline ends. Germline-derived CDR1 and CDR2 are GTSNPN and SVGIG (reference sequence). The CDR3 runs 14 residues. The CDR3 coding sequence is TGTGCCTGGATGGCGGTCGTGGGAATCAATGAGCAGTTCTTC. Amino acid sequence: CAWMAVVGINEQFF.

The V and J genes are TRBV29-1 and TRBJ1-4; no reliable D call. The CDR3 covers 14 residues. Per the germline V gene, CDR1 is SQVTM and CDR2 is ANQGSEA. The ends were cut back, 4 bases at V and 2 bases at J, with 11 bases in the middle. The CDR3 DNA follows: TGCAGCGTTGGGCAGGATGGGACTAATGAAAAACTGTTTTTT. Its translation: CSVGQDGTNEKLFF.